This T cell receptor beta chain was retrieved from a study of regulatory T cells in long-lasting Graves disease. This clonotype was recorded many times. Its antigen is undetermined. Researchers made TCR beta libraries by using iRepertoire HTBI primers and running Arm-PCR on CDR3 regions. Via MiXCR, TCRdb re-called the multiplex PCR reads, giving one row per CDR3 protein. The table records around 400,000 distinct CDR3 sequences, approximately 12% of them present only once. Study results and limitations: Accuracy may have been reduced by the small sample size. Persistent patients shared more public clonotypes (roughly 2,800) than new patients (approximately 1,000).

Specified time point: newly diagnosed GD, antithyroid drugs for less than 3 months. From RNA extracted from PBMCs, the TCR library was made. This CDR3 has 12 residues. V shed 9 bases and J shed 3 bases, with 9 bases lying between them. Another study also made use of these data, one on T cells in Graves' hyperthyroidism and ophthalmopathy. That report notes: The TCR CDR3 first-round RT-PCR relied on the HTBI primer set.

The chain has TRBV12-3 or TRBV12-4 and TRBJ1-5, with D perhaps matching TRBD1 (5 bases). The input for sequencing was peripheral blood mononuclear cells (PBMCs), taken at new diagnosis, from a patient treated with antithyroid drugs. The source of this sequence is a woman between 18 and 29 years old with Graves disease. The CDR3 nucleotides read TGTGCCAGTAGACAGTACAATCAGCCCCAGCATTTT. It yields the protein CASRQYNQPQHF.